This TCR beta chain appears in the sequencing data of a study of blood T cell repertoires in COVID-19. Only in-frame clones appear in the TCRdb table, and some are missing; sequencing was by immunoSEQ multiplex PCR. Among around 310,000 clones, 90% were seen once, and the ten largest hold roughly 1%. This CDR3 has 15 amino acids. CDR1 MNHNY and CDR2 SVGAGI come from the germline V gene (reference sequence). The ends were cut back, 5 bases at V and 2 bases at J, with 13 bases in the middle. The sequencing input was peripheral blood. The V and J genes are TRBV6-6 and TRBJ1-5; D is possibly TRBD1 (5 bases). The sequence came from a middle-aged woman with COVID-19, enrolled during active disease. The DNA for the CDR3 is TGTGCCAGCAGTCCCCGGACATCCGGCAATCAGCCCCAGCATTTT. Protein sequence: CASSPRTSGNQPQHF.